This TCR beta chain stems from a study of T cells in localized non-small cell lung cancer. The germline gives CDR1 SGHNT, CDR2 YENEEA. This CDR3 spans 11 amino acids. Trimming left V 1 base short and J 6 bases short, with 3 bases between. Broader study findings: Uninvolved adjacent lung, not tumor, had the highest T cell clonality. An association was observed between higher blood T cell density and longer overall survival. Median detection of top 100 tumor clones in adjacent lung was under 75 clones.

Remarks on this clone: Its target is unknown.

TCRdb's table, derived via immunoSEQ multiplex PCR, lists solely in-frame clones and lacks some. The top ten clones hold about 2.1% of a sample with around 69,000 clones, 85% to 90% of them seen once. This receptor was taken from a woman between 40 and 69 years old with stage I lung adenocarcinoma. The gene calls are TRBV11-3 and TRBJ1-1; D remains unclear. Sequenced material: peripheral blood, taken before any cancer treatment. The CDR3 region is CASSLGPEAFF. As DNA, the CDR3 is TGTGCCAGCAGCTTAGGCCCTGAAGCTTTCTTT.